These T cell receptor beta chains were read from a single sample in a study of Graves' ophthalmopathy and Graves' hyperthyroidism. TCRdb redid the calling of the multiplex PCR reads with MiXCR, one entry per CDR3 protein. Seen here are around 600,000 distinct CDR3 sequences, just over 40% observed once, and the top ten hold about 3.3%. The sample was peripheral blood. These receptors were collected from an adult man with Graves' ophthalmopathy. Each CDR3 is given without its conserved first and last residue. Clone size appears in some rows only: once, few, many, or a class for an expanded clone.

size	V	CDR3
NA	TRBV7-6	ASSLRGRGQETQY
NA	TRBV7-2	ASSYPRDRTNKGNPYEQY
few	TRBV11-1	ASSRTGTSPYEQY
NA	TRBV4-1	ASSSGGGAGLRSGANVLT
NA	TRBV7-9	ASSFTGTSRGYEQY
many	TRBV7-9	ASSLGGYEAF
NA	TRBV15	ATSSKSLAGSKETQY
NA	TRBV15	ATSRKEAEKLF
many	TRBV12-3/TRBV12-4	ASAVDYGYT
many	TRBV19	ASSVLERGAGELF
many	TRBV7-2	ASRPAGTGGSYEQY
few	TRBV6-1	ASSYGLDATNEKLF
NA	TRBV19	ASSAYLAGGNEQY
many	TRBV24-1	ATSDLLTGATNEKLF
NA	TRBV5-4	ASSLDRGFGNTIY
NA	TRBV10-3	AISEWRGQTMNTVAF
NA	TRBV20-1	SAIRTGVREQF
NA	TRBV4-3	ASSPGQGASGANVLT
many	TRBV24-1	ATSAEGDTEAF
few	TRBV7-9	ASSLVSIIYRLNTEAF
many	TRBV24-1	ATSDPGSSGGNEQF
many	TRBV13	ASSFTANTIY
many	TRBV10-3	AVTQGAGQPQH
many	TRBV7-9	ASSYSGSGSYEQY
many	TRBV7-9	ASSLVSSSGNTIY
few	TRBV10-3	ASSYSGLANYEQY
NA	TRBV29-1	SLGGFSGVETQY
many	TRBV10-2	ASSEYTLANYGYT
many	TRBV20-1	SATGQGNNQPQH
many	TRBV5-1	ASSLAVRTEPEKLF
many	TRBV19	ASNGQGVTGYT
NA	TRBV10-3	AISETGGAGTQY
few	TRBV20-1	SARDLYQETQY
NA	TRBV7-6	ASSSGTGTEAL
NA	TRBV9	ASSVKSSGSPPQVYEQY
many	TRBV7-8	ASSPDRVYGYT
many	TRBV4-3	ASSHPYSYEQY
many	TRBV29-1	SVVETGINEKLF
NA	TRBV7-9	ASSSGSGRSPDTQY
NA	TRBV20-1	SARDEKGEYEQY
few	TRBV7-2	ASSKLQGGNNQPQH
many	TRBV10-3	AISESRAGSRGYT
NA	TRBV7-8	ASSPGQAGAYEQY
NA	TRBV30	AWSGQGPNQPQH
NA	TRBV5-4	ASSALRGGASYNEQF
NA	TRBV10-3	ASSYGVPGNQPQH
NA	TRBV5-1	ASSLEAGLSETQY
NA	TRBV10-2	ASGSLETEAF
many	TRBV29-1	SAAGTSALQETQY
many	TRBV29-1	SVVASGGDSYEQY
few	TRBV12-3/TRBV12-4	ASSFGTGGGHRDYT
NA	TRBV29-1	SVGEFGEQY
NA	TRBV5-4	ASSPGGGRMNTEAF
once	TRBV2	ASSLKSDRYEQY
NA	TRBV24-1	ATSDPQGPGANVLT
once	TRBV10-3	AISPQGQGRIGYT
NA	TRBV25-1	ASSARSGTDYGYT